This T cell receptor beta chain was recorded in a study of PD-1 blockade in classical Hodgkin lymphoma. Study at large: Patients were treated with nivolumab at 3 mg/kg, and this was given intravenously every 2 weeks. Study outcomes and limitations: Newly diagnosed patients were reported to start with lower TCR diversity than healthy donors. Why repertoires differed is undefined; disease activity or prior therapy possibly contributed.

As for this clone: The antigen is undetermined.

There are 15 residues in the CDR3. Germline V gene data show CDR1 as MNHEY and CDR2 as SVGAGI. Trimming took off 0 bases at V and 1 base at J, with 9 bases between the two ends. Patients all relapsed after autologous stem cell transplantation, and there was variation in brentuximab vedotin exposure. Method: immunoSEQ multiplex PCR; TCRdb's copy keeps in-frame clones and lacks some. The table shows about 27,000 clones, with around 84% occurring only once. The chain joins TRBV6-5 to TRBJ1-2, with D unresolved. The input for sequencing was peripheral blood mononuclear cells (PBMCs), taken before the second cycle of nivolumab. This sequence was found in a human donor with classical Hodgkin lymphoma. The CDR3 coding sequence is TGTGCCAGCAGTTACTCGGCCACTGGTAACTATGGCTACACCTTC. It yields the protein CASSYSATGNYGYTF.